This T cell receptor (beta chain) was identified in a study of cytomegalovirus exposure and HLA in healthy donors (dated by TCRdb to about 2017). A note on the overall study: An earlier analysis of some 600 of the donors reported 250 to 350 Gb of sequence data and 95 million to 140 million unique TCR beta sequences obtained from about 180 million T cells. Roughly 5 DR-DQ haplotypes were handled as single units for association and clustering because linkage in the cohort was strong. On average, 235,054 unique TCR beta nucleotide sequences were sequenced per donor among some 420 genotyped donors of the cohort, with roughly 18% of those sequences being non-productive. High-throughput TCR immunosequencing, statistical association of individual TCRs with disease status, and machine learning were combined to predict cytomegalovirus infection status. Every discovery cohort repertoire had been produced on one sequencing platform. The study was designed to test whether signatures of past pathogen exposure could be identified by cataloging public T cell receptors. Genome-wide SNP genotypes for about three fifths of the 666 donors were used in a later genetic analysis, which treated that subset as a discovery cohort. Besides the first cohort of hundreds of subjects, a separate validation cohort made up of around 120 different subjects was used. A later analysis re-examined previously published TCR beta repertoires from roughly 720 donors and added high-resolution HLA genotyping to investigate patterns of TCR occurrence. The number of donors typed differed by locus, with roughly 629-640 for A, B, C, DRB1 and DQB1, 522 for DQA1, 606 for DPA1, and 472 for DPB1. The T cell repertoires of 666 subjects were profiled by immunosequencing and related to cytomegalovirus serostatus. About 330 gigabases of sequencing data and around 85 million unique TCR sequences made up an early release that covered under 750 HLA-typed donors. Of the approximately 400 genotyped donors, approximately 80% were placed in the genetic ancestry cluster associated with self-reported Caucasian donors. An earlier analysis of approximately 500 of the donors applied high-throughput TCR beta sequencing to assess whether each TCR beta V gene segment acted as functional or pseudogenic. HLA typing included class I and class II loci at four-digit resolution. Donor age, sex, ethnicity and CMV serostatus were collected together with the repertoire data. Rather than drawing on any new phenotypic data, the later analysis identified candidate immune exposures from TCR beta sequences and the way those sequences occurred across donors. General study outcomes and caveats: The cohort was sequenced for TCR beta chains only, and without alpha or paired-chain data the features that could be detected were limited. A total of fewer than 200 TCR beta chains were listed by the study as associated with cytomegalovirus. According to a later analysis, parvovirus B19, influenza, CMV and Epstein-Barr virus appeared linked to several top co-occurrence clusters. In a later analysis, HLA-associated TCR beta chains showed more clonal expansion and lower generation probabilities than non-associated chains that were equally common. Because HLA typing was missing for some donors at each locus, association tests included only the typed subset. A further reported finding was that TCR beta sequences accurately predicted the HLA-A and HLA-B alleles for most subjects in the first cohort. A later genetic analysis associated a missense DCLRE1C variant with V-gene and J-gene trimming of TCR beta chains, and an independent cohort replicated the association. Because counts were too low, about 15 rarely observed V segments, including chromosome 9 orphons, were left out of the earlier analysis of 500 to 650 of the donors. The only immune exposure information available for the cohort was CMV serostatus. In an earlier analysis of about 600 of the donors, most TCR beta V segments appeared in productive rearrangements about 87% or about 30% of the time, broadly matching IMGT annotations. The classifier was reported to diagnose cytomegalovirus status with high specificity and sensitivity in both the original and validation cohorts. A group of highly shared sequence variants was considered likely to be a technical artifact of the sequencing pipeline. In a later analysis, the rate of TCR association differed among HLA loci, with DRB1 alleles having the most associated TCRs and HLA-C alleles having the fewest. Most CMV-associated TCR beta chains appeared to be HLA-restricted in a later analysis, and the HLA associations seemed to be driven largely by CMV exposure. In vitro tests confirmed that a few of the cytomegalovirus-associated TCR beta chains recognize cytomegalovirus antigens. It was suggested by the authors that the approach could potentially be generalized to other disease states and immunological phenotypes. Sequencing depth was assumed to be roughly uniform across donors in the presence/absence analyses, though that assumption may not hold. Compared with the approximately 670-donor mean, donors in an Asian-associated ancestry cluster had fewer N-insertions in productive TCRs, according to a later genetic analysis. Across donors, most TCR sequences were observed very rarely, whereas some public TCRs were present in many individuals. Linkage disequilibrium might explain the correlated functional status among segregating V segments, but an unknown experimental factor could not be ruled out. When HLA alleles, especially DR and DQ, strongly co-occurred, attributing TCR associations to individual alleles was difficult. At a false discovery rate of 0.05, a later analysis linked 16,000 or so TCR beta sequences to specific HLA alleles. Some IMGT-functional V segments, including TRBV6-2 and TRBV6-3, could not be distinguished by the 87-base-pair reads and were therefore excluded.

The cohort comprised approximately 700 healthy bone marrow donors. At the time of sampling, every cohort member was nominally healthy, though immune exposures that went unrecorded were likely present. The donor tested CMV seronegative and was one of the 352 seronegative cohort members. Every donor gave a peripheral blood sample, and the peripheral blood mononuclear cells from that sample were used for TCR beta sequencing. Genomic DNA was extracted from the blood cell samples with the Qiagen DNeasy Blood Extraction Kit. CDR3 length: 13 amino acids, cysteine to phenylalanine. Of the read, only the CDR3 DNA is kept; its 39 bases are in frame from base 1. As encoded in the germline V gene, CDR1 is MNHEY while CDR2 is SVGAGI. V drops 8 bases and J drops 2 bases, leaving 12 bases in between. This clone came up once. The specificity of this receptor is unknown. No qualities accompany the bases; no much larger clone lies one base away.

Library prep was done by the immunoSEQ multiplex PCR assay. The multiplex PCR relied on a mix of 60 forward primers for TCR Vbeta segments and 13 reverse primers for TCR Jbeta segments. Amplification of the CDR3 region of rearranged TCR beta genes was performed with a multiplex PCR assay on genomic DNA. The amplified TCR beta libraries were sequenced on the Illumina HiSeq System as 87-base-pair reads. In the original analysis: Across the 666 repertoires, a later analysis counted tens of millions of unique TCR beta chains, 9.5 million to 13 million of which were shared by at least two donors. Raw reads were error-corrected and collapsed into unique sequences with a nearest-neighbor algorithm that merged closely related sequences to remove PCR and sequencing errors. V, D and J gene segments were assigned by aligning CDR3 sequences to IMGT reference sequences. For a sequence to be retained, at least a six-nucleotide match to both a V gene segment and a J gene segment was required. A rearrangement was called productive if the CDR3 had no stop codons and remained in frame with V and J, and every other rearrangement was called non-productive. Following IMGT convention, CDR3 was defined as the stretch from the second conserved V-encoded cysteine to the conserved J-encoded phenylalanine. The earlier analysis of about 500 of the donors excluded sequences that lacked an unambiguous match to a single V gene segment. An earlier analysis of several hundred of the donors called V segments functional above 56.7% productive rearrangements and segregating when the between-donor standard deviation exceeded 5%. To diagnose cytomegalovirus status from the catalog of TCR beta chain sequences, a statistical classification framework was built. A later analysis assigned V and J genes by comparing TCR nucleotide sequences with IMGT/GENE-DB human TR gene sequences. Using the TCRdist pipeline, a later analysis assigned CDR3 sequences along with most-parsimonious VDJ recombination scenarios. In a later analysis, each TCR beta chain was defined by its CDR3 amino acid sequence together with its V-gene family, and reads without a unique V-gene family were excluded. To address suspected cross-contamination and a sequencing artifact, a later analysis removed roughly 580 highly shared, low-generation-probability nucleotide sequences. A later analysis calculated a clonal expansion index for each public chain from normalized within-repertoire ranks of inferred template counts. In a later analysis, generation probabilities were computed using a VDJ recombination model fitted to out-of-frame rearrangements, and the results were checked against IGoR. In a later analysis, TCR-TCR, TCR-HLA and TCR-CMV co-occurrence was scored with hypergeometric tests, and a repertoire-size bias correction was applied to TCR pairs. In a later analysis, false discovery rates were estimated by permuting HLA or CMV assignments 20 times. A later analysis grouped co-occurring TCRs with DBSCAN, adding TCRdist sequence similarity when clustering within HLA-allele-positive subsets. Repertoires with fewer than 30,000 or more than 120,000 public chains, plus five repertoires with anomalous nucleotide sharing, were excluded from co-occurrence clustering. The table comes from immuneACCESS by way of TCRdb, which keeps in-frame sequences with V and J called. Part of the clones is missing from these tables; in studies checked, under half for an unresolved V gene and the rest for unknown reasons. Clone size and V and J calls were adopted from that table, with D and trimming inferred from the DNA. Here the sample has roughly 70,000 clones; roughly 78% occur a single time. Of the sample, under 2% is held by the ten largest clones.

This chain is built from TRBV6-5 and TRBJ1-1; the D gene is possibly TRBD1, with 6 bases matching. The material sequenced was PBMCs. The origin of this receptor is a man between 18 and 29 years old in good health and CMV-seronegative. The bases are TGTGCCAGCGGGGGCGTAGGAAACACTGAAGCTTTCTTT. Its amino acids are CASGGVGNTEAFF.